Following are 13 T cell receptor beta chains from one sample sequenced in a study of a mutant IDH1 vaccine in newly diagnosed glioma. The time point: week 35, safety follow-up. Vaccination used 300 ug of mutant IDH1 20-mer peptide per dose, with topical imiquimod. Their cognate antigens are unknown. Data came from immunoSEQ multiplex PCR; TCRdb stores just in-frame clones and leaves some out. Of tens of thousands of clones listed, roughly 77% are singletons. This sample comprised PBMCs, obtained from a glioma patient whose treatment included an IDH1 peptide vaccine. Receptor source: a man aged 30 to 45 with glioma.

The CDR3 sequence: CASSVAEGQGGELFF. The CDR3 region has the DNA TGTGCCAGCAGCGTAGCGGAGGGCCAGGGCGGGGAGCTGTTTTTT. The gene calls are TRBV9 and TRBJ2-2; D possibly corresponds to TRBD2 (6 bases). The germline gives CDR1 SGDLS, CDR2 YYNGEE. This CDR3 spans 15 amino acids. V lost 0 bases and J 7 bases, leaving 13 bases between the germline ends.

The chain is built from TRBV2 and TRBJ1-5; D perhaps matches TRBD1 (5 bases). This CDR3 contains 13 residues. Trimming stripped 8 bases from V and 2 bases from J, with 10 bases between. Germline V lookup: CDR1 SNHLY, CDR2 FYNNEI. In DNA, the CDR3 is TGTGCCAGCGTCGGGGGAGGCAATCAGCCCCAGCATTTT. It encodes CASVGGGNQPQHF.

This chain connects TRBV6-4 to TRBJ1-1; D unresolved. The CDR3 length is 13 residues. Germline V gives CDR1 MRHNA, CDR2 SNTAGT. Trimming left V 3 bases short and J 0 bases short, with 5 bases between. This chain's CDR3 is CASSEYMNTEAFF. The DNA for the CDR3 is TGTGCCAGCAGTGAGTACATGAACACTGAAGCTTTCTTT.

The V call is TRBV5-4, the J call TRBJ2-3, with 9 bases identical to TRBD2. Germline CDR1 and CDR2: SGHNT and YYREEE (reference sequence). The CDR3 sequence is 16 residues long. The V segment lost 4 bases and the J segment 2 bases; nucleotides outside the gene matches: 8. CDR3 sequence (DNA): TGTGCCAGCAGCCGCTATAGCGGGGGACTCACAGATACGCAGTATTTT. Translated: CASSRYSGGLTDTQYF.

The chain links TRBV6-5 to TRBJ1-1, with D hard to call. V lost 8 bases and J lost 1, with 11 bases in between. Germline V CDR1 and CDR2: MNHEY, SVGAGI. The CDR3 contains 13 residues. In nucleotides, the CDR3 is TGTGCCAGCCGAAGAACAGCGAACACTGAAGCTTTCTTT. Amino acids: CASRRTANTEAFF.

The CDR3, as DNA: TGCGCCAGCAGCCCCCGGGGAGGGGGATCCTACGAGCAGTACTTC. It specifies CASSPRGGGSYEQYF. V usage is TRBV5-1 and J usage is TRBJ2-7; tentatively, D is TRBD2 (7 bases). V was pared by 4 bases and J by 1 base, with 15 bases between. Germline V gene sequence: CDR1 SGHRS, CDR2 YFSETQ. CDR3 length equals 15 residues.

The genes are TRBV30 and TRBJ2-5; D may be TRBD1 (5 bases). Germline assignment: CDR1 GTSNPN and CDR2 SVGIG (reference sequence). This CDR3 is 13 amino acids long. V gave up 2 bases and J gave up 4 bases, with 11 bases separating them. The CDR3: CAWSRPGLETQYF. The CDR3 nucleotides are TGTGCCTGGAGTCGCCCAGGGTTAGAGACCCAGTACTTC.

The genes are TRBV6-1 and TRBJ1-2; TRBD1 matches 8 bases. The CDR3 is 14 residues long. Per germline, CDR1 MNHNS and CDR2 SASEGT. The junction had 7 bases not matched to a gene; V was cut back by 6 bases and J by 4 bases. The CDR3 DNA follows: TGTGCCAGCAGAGCAGGGGGCGCTTCCTATGGCTACACCTTC. Translated, it gives CASRAGGASYGYTF.

CDR3: CASSQGGTSQYNEQFF. CDR3 sequence (DNA): TGTGCCAGCAGCCAAGGGGGGACTAGCCAGTACAATGAGCAGTTCTTC. The rearrangement joins TRBV4-2 to TRBJ2-1; the match to TRBD2 covers 9 bases. This CDR3 contains 16 residues. The germline CDR1 and CDR2 sequences are LGHNA and YNFKEQ. The ends lost 1 base at V and 4 bases at J; junction bases unmatched: 5.

In its sample, this clone was seen once. J is TRBJ2-1 and V is TRBV2; TRBD2 matches at 8 bases. This CDR3 is built from 14 residues. Germline CDR1 is SNHLY and CDR2 is FYNNEI. V dropped 7 bases and J dropped 3; count of bases not matched to a gene: 5. The CDR3 sequence is CASTPGLVYNEQFF. The CDR3 DNA reads as TGTGCCAGCACCCCGGGACTAGTCTACAATGAGCAGTTCTTC.

As DNA, the CDR3 is TGTGCCTCCCAACGGCCTAGCACAGATACGCAGTATTTT. This encodes CASQRPSTDTQYF. The rearrangement links TRBV10-3 to TRBJ2-3; no clear D. This CDR3 is built from 13 residues. Germline CDR1 and CDR2: ENHRY and SYGVKD. V lost 11 bases, J lost 0 bases, and 12 bases lay in between.

The J gene is TRBJ1-2, the V gene TRBV7-6; unclear D gene. Germline loops: CDR1 SGHVS, CDR2 FNYEAQ. Trimming removed 3 bases at V and 0 bases at J, with 8 bases between. The CDR3 contains 14 residues. The CDR3 nucleotides read TGTGCCAGCAGCTTGGGCGAAGCTAACTATGGCTACACCTTC. Its translation: CASSLGEANYGYTF. The full variable domain, completed using reference TRBV7-6 and TRBJ1-2, is GAGVSQSPRYKVTKRGQDVALRCDPISGHVSLYWYRQALGQGPEFLTYFNYEAQQDKSGLPNDRFSAERPEGSISTLTIQRTEQRDSAMYRCASSLGEANYGYTFGSGTRLTVV.

This chain joins TRBV7-2 and TRBJ2-7; TRBD2 matches at 7 bases. Germline V gene lookup returns CDR1 SGHTA and CDR2 FQGNSA. CDR3 length: 14 amino acids. V shed 6 bases and J 0 bases; nucleotides not matched to a gene: 5. This CDR3 reads CASSSSGISYEQYF. The CDR3 nucleotides are TGTGCCAGCAGTTCTAGCGGAATCTCCTACGAGCAGTACTTC.